The 10 T cell receptor beta chains below were found in one sample sequenced in a study of blood T cells in healthy people across ages. The second PCR ran about 6 to 12 cycles with a sample-barcoded 5' primer and J-beta primers. From the 5' RACE reads, TCRdb called clonotypes with MiXCR, one entry per CDR3 protein. The table has 650,000 to 1,000,000 distinct CDR3 sequences, about 34% seen once. The source material was blood. The receptors derive from a man between 18 and 35 years old in good health.

A word on this clonotype: A much larger clone differs by one base, so this may be a read error. J is TRBJ2-7 and V is TRBV3-1; D possibly corresponds to TRBD1 (6 bases). The J call may be mistaken, given a closer DNA end match to TRBJ2-5. This CDR3 is 11 amino acids long. The germline gives CDR1 LGHDT, CDR2 YNNKEL (reference sequence). The CDR3 protein is CACSQGQTQYF. In DNA, the CDR3 is TGTGCCTGCAGCCAGGGGCAGACCCAGTACTTC.

The J gene is TRBJ1-2, the V gene TRBV29-1; D remains unclear. V lost 5 bases and J lost 7, with 14 bases in between. CDR3 length: 12 residues. From germline, CDR1 is SQVTM and CDR2 ANQGSEA. Here the CDR3 DNA reads TGCAGCGTTCCGGCCTCTATGGGTGGCTACACCTTC. Translating gives CSVPASMGGYTF.

The chain employs TRBV27 and TRBJ2-1; 10 bases line up with TRBD2. V lost 5 bases, J lost 10 bases, and 8 bases stayed unmatched. Germline CDR1 is MNHEY and CDR2 is SMNVEV (reference sequence). The CDR3 loop spans 14 amino acids. The CDR3 is CASSSGGALREQFF. CDR3 DNA sequence: TGTGCCAGCAGTAGCGGGGGGGCCCTTAGGGAGCAGTTCTTC.

The chain recombines TRBV20-1 with TRBJ2-5, with a tentative D call TRBD2 (6 bases). The CDR3 is made up of 14 amino acids. Germline assignment: CDR1 DFQATT and CDR2 SNEGSKA (reference sequence). Deletions cut 1 base from V and 4 bases from J, with 13 bases between. The CDR3 coding sequence is TGCAGTGCTAGAGCAACAGGAGGGATAGAGACCCAGTACTTC. This encodes CSARATGGIETQYF.

Comment on this clonotype: This may come from a read error, since a much larger clone is one base off. The J gene is TRBJ2-5, the V gene TRBV27, with a weak D call TRBD2 (6 bases). The CDR3 has 13 residues. The V end lost 11 bases, the J end lost 1 base, and 14 bases lay between the germline ends. CDR1 MNHEY and CDR2 SMNVEV come from the germline V gene (reference sequence). The DNA for the CDR3 is TGTGCCTGCCGAGGGACTTTCCAAGAGACCCAGTACTTC. Its translation: CACRGTFQETQYF.

This clonotype came up many times. The V and J genes are TRBV6-6 and TRBJ2-1; a possible D gene is TRBD1 (6 bases). Germline V gene data show CDR1 as MNHNY and CDR2 as SVGAGI (reference sequence). V was pared by 4 bases and J by 4 bases, with 17 bases between. CDR3 length equals 16 residues. The CDR3 loop is CASSWKGVEDYNEQFF. In DNA, the CDR3 is TGTGCCAGCAGTTGGAAGGGGGTAGAAGATTACAATGAGCAGTTCTTC.

Notes on this clonotype: One end of the junction fails to match germline, which may point to a read error. The chain links TRBV3-1 to TRBJ2-4; 8 positions match TRBD1. Germline CDR1 is LGHDT and CDR2 is YNNKEL (reference sequence). The CDR3 is 16 residues long. DNA for the CDR3: TGTGCCAGCAGCCATGGGACAGGTCTAGCCAAAAACATTCGGTACTTC. This gives the protein CASSHGTGLAKNIRYF.

This clonotype has more than one count but fewer than ten. V and J are TRBV6-5 and TRBJ1-4, with D possibly TRBD1 on 6 matching bases. In germline, CDR1 is MNHEY, CDR2 SVGAGI. V was cut by 5 bases and J by 8 bases, with 12 bases left in between. CDR3 length: 13 residues. CDR3 protein: CASSVTGSEKLFF. CDR3 coding DNA: TGTGCCAGCAGTGTGACAGGTTCAGAAAAACTGTTTTTT.

CDR3 in DNA: TGCGCCAGCAGCCTGGGGTCAGGGGCGGGCCAGCCCCAGCATTTT. This codes for CASSLGSGAGQPQHF. The chain carries TRBV5-1 and TRBJ1-5; D is perhaps TRBD1 (6 bases). CDR1 and CDR2 (germline): SGHRS, YFSETQ. This CDR3 is 15 amino acids long. Trimming pared 4 bases from V and 7 bases from J, leaving 18 bases between.

The chain combines TRBV12-3 or TRBV12-4 with TRBJ1-1; D is perhaps TRBD1 (5 bases). V was trimmed by 5 bases and J by 3 bases, leaving 13 bases between them. The CDR3 totals 14 residues. The CDR3 DNA sequence: TGTGCCAGCAGTCCCCCCGGAGGGGACACTGAAGCTTTCTTT. It specifies CASSPPGGDTEAFF.